Below, 6 T cell receptor beta chains from the same sample are listed, as sequenced in a study of CD8 T cells in ankylosing spondylitis. The study, taken as a whole, reports: The study identified a TCR beta motif of several highly homologous variants that appeared characteristic of ankylosing spondylitis blood.

Each CDR3 protein is one row after TCRdb ran MiXCR on the 5' RACE reads. This sample carries 500,000 to 550,000 distinct CDR3 sequences, about 13% of them seen once, and the ten largest clones take approximately 7%. Antigen specificity for these receptors is unknown. What was sequenced was blood, either unsorted or a sorted T cell fraction (not recorded which). These receptor sequences come from a male donor with ankylosing spondylitis.

J is TRBJ2-7 and V is TRBV7-9, with D tentatively TRBD1 (5 bases). CDR1 is SEHNR and CDR2 is FQNEAQ in the germline V gene (reference sequence). Trimming took 1 base from V and 7 from J, leaving 11 bases between them. This CDR3 is 13 amino acids long. The CDR3 bases are TGTGCCAGCAGCTTAGGGCCAGGGCTTGAGCAGTACGTC. As protein: CASSLGPGLEQYV.

The V gene is TRBV2, the J gene TRBJ2-1; 7 nucleotides agree with TRBD2. With 5 bases clipped from V and 7 bases from J, the junction kept 14 bases outside the gene matches. Germline V gene lookup returns CDR1 SNHLY and CDR2 FYNNEI. The CDR3 spans 16 residues. CDR3 nucleotides: TGTGCCAGCAGTCCCCGGTTGGGGCGGGAGTGGAATGAGCAGTTCTTC. Translated: CASSPRLGREWNEQFF.

V and J are TRBV20-1 and TRBJ2-3, with D maybe TRBD2 (5 bases). The CDR3 is 17 residues long. V lost 4 bases, J lost 6 bases, and 26 bases lay in between. The germline CDR1 and CDR2 sequences are DFQATT and SNEGSKA (reference sequence). In nucleotides, the CDR3 is TGCAGTGCTACTCTCCCCGAGCGGAGGAGTCCATTGGATACGCAGTATTTT. Its translation: CSATLPERRSPLDTQYF.

The V gene is TRBV20-1, the J gene TRBJ1-4; no clear D gene. The V end was cut by 0 bases, the J end by 8 bases, with 10 bases between. CDR3 length: 13 amino acids. Germline assignment: CDR1 DFQATT and CDR2 SNEGSKA (reference sequence). The CDR3 DNA reads as TGCAGTGCTAGAGATCCCGTGGTCGAAAAACTGTTTTTT. Translation gives CSARDPVVEKLFF.

The chain couples TRBV11-3 to TRBJ2-3, with 8 nucleotides matching TRBD2. The CDR3 sequence is 14 residues long. V dropped 4 bases and J dropped 2; count of bases not matched to a gene: 2. Per the germline V gene, CDR1 is SGHNT and CDR2 is YENEEA. The CDR3 protein is CASSSTSATDTQYF. DNA for the CDR3: TGTGCCAGCAGCTCGACTAGCGCCACAGATACGCAGTATTTT.

This clonotype has a handful of counts. The chain is built from TRBV20-1 and TRBJ2-2; tentatively, D is TRBD1 or TRBD2 (6 bases each). Per germline, CDR1 DFQATT and CDR2 SNEGSKA (reference sequence). With 0 bases removed from V and 1 base from J, the gap between germline ends came to 12 bases. The CDR3 covers 16 residues. The CDR3 DNA sequence: TGCAGTGCTAGAGATCCCAGGGGACTGAACACCGGGGAGCTGTTTTTT. Protein product: CSARDPRGLNTGELFF.